These 29 T cell receptor beta chains were all obtained from the same sample, sequenced in a study of blood T cell repertoires in COVID-19. TCRdb's copy holds only in-frame clones and misses some; the assay was immunoSEQ multiplex PCR. The table lists 200,000 to 300,000 clones, around 87% of them singletons, with over 2% in the top ten. Specimen: peripheral blood. The receptors shown here come from a woman in her forties or fifties with acute or convalescent COVID-19.

J is TRBJ2-5 and V is TRBV9; TRBD1 is a possible D gene (6 bases). This CDR3 comprises 14 residues. V lost 4 bases and J 1 base, leaving 11 bases between the germline ends. CDR1 is SGDLS, CDR2 YYNGEE, per germline. The CDR3 sequence is CASSKIQGQETQYF. Written as DNA, the CDR3 is TGTGCCAGCAGCAAAATACAGGGCCAAGAGACCCAGTACTTC.

V gene TRBV24-1 combines with J gene TRBJ2-1; 10 nucleotides align to TRBD2. With 5 bases clipped from V and 0 bases from J, the junction kept 12 bases outside the gene matches. CDR1 is KGHDR, CDR2 SFDVKD, per germline. CDR3 length equals 19 residues. In DNA, the CDR3 is TGTGCCACCAGTGGCCAGACTAGCGGGCCTGCAAGCTCCTACAATGAGCAGTTCTTC. The encoded protein is CATSGQTSGPASSYNEQFF.

The gene calls are TRBV7-9 and TRBJ1-2, with D maybe TRBD1 (5 bases). Germline values: CDR1 SEHNR, CDR2 FQNEAQ (reference sequence). This CDR3 has 14 residues. The ends were cut back, 3 bases at V and 4 bases at J, with 12 bases in the middle. This CDR3 reads CASSFRQGGYGYTF. The CDR3 DNA reads as TGTGCCAGCAGCTTTCGTCAGGGCGGCTATGGCTACACCTTC.

The chain joins TRBV5-1 to TRBJ2-7; D uncertain. Germline-derived CDR1 and CDR2 are SGHRS and YFSETQ. The length of the CDR3 is 16 residues. The V and J ends lost 0 bases and 2 bases respectively, with 15 bases between them. For the CDR3, the DNA is TGCGCCAGCAGCTTGGTATCAGGATCGAGTCCCTACGAGCAGTACTTC. Protein sequence: CASSLVSGSSPYEQYF.

The chain employs TRBV20-1 and TRBJ2-3, with a possible D match to TRBD1 (6 bases). The CDR3 has 15 residues. Germline V gene sequence: CDR1 DFQATT, CDR2 SNEGSKA (reference sequence). V was clipped by 3 bases and J by 3 bases, with 16 bases between them. CDR3 region: CSASGPDRSTDTQYF. CDR3 DNA sequence: TGCAGTGCTAGTGGGCCTGACAGGTCAACAGATACGCAGTATTTT.

This sequence joins TRBV28 and TRBJ1-5; 7 nucleotides match TRBD1. Trimming cost V 6 bases and J 0 bases; bases outside gene matches: 8. The germline V gene encodes CDR1 MDHEN and CDR2 SYDVKM. CDR3 size: 16 residues. CDR3 in amino acids: CASSGPGQFSNQPQHF. In nucleotides, the CDR3 is TGTGCCAGCAGCGGTCCGGGACAGTTTAGCAATCAGCCCCAGCATTTT.

The chain combines TRBV29-1 with TRBJ2-5, with TRBD2 matching 10 bases. V dropped 6 bases and J dropped 2; count of bases not matched to a gene: 9. From germline, CDR1 is SQVTM and CDR2 ANQGSEA. The CDR3 has 15 amino acids. CDR3 sequence reads: CSVNPSGGTQETQYF. As DNA, the CDR3 is TGCAGCGTCAATCCTAGCGGGGGAACACAAGAGACCCAGTACTTC.

The CDR3 loop is CSVPRTDNYGYTF. CDR3 DNA sequence: TGCAGCGTCCCCAGGACAGATAACTATGGCTACACCTTC. The rearrangement uses TRBV29-1 and TRBJ1-2, with D perhaps matching TRBD1 (6 bases). There are 13 residues in the CDR3. Germline lookup yields CDR1 SQVTM and CDR2 ANQGSEA. Trimming removed 6 bases from V and 1 base from J, with 12 bases in between.

This chain uses TRBV3-1 (or the pseudogene TRBV3-2) with TRBJ2-7, with D possibly TRBD1 on 5 matching bases. From germline, CDR1 is LGHDT and CDR2 YNNKEL (reference sequence). Deletions cut 6 bases from V and 5 bases from J, with 11 bases between. The length of the CDR3 is 12 residues. In DNA form, the CDR3 reads TGTGCCAGCAGTCGAGGACAAGACGAGCAGTACTTC. Its protein is CASSRGQDEQYF.

V gene TRBV9 combines with J gene TRBJ1-4, with D tentatively TRBD1 (5 bases). Trimming took 3 bases from V and 0 from J, leaving 18 bases between them. This CDR3 has 18 residues. The V gene's germline CDR1 is SGDLS and CDR2 YYNGEE. The CDR3 reads CASSGMVGTYSTNEKLFF. CDR3 bases: TGTGCCAGCAGCGGAATGGTGGGGACTTACTCAACTAATGAAAAACTGTTTTTT.

This clone was seen once. This rearrangement joins TRBV29-1 to TRBJ1-1, with D hard to call. Per the germline V gene, CDR1 is SQVTM and CDR2 is ANQGSEA. Between the trimmed V and J ends, which lost 6 bases and 0 bases, there was a span of 11 bases. The CDR3 length is 13 residues. CDR3: CSVRYPLNTEAFF. The CDR3 nucleotides are TGCAGCGTCAGGTACCCGTTGAACACTGAAGCTTTCTTT. The whole variable domain, filled in from reference TRBV29-1 and TRBJ1-1, reads SAVISQKPSRDICQRGTSLTIQCQVDSQVTMMFWYRQQPGQSLTLIATANQGSEATYESGFVIDKFPISRPNLTFSTLTVSNMSPEDSSIYLCSVRYPLNTEAFFGQGTRLTVV.

The chain carries TRBV15 and TRBJ2-7; a possible D gene is TRBD2 (5 bases). V dropped 0 bases and J dropped 3 bases, with 9 bases sitting between them. This CDR3 is 14 amino acids long. Germline V gives CDR1 LNHNV, CDR2 YYDKDF (reference sequence). The CDR3 DNA is TGTGCCACCAGCAGAGAAGGAAGCGGCTACGAGCAGTACTTC. Protein: CATSREGSGYEQYF.

The chain recombines TRBV5-1 with TRBJ2-7, with D perhaps TRBD1 (6 bases). Germline V gene lookup returns CDR1 SGHRS and CDR2 YFSETQ. V shed 4 bases and J shed 7 bases, with 15 bases lying between them. This CDR3 spans 13 amino acids. The CDR3 nucleotides read TGCGCCAGCAGCCCCTCCGACAGGAGGGAGCAGTACTTC. It translates to CASSPSDRREQYF.

This clone has just one count. The V gene is TRBV7-8, the J gene TRBJ2-7, with a weak D call TRBD1 (6 bases). This CDR3 has 14 amino acids. The germline gives CDR1 SGHVS, CDR2 FQNEAQ. V was shortened by 5 bases and J by 5 bases, with 16 bases between the two germline ends. The CDR3, as DNA: TGTGCCAGCAGCCCGCCAGACAGGTTAAACGAGCAGTACTTC. Amino acids: CASSPPDRLNEQYF.

The V call is TRBV21-1, the J call TRBJ2-5; the table gives TRBD1 as D, unverified against the DNA. TRBV21-1 represents a pseudogene. There are 17 residues in the CDR3. The CDR3 nucleotides are TGTGCCAGCGCCCCCCCCTCGGGCCAGGGCTTCCAAGAGACCCAGTACTTC. Translating it yields CASAPPSGQGFQETQYF.

With respect to this clone: Other DNA sequences in this specimen translate into the identical CDR3. V usage is TRBV6-2 or TRBV6-3 and J usage is TRBJ2-7, with TRBD1 identical over 8 bases. Trimming took 2 bases from V and 4 from J; bases not matched to a gene: 1. In germline, CDR1 is MNHEY, CDR2 SVGEGT. The CDR3 is made up of 13 amino acids. The CDR3 here is CASSYRQGYEQYF. The CDR3 nucleotides are TGTGCCAGCAGTTACCGACAGGGGTACGAGCAGTACTTC.

This clone was recorded once. J is TRBJ1-5 and V is TRBV6-2 or TRBV6-3; no firm D call. The V end lost 5 bases, the J end lost 4 bases, and 18 bases lay between the germline ends. The CDR3 has 16 residues. Germline V CDR1 and CDR2: MNHEY, SVGEGT. The CDR3 loop reads CASSLHPSRRNQPQHF. The DNA of the CDR3 is TGTGCCAGCAGTCTTCATCCCTCCAGGCGAAATCAGCCCCAGCATTTT.

This clone was observed once. The V call is TRBV7-3, the J call TRBJ2-1; perhaps TRBD2 as D (6 bases). The CDR3 has 13 amino acids. The V gene's germline CDR1 is SGHTA and CDR2 FQGTGA. The V end lost 2 bases, the J end lost 8 bases, and 10 bases lay between the germline ends. The CDR3 loop reads CASSLDGSYEQFF. The CDR3 region has the DNA TGTGCCAGCAGCTTAGACGGGAGTTATGAGCAGTTCTTC.

V is TRBV13 and J is TRBJ2-7; TRBD1 aligns across 10 bases. Unmatched junction bases numbered 3, after V lost 1 base and J lost 3 bases. CDR3 size: 15 residues. From germline, CDR1 is PRHDT and CDR2 FYEKMQ (reference sequence). CDR3 residues: CASSLDGQGDYEQYF. DNA of the CDR3: TGTGCCAGCAGCTTAGATGGACAGGGGGACTACGAGCAGTACTTC.

The J gene is TRBJ1-1, the V gene TRBV7-2; D is unclear. V lost 2 bases and J lost 1, with 8 bases in between. Germline CDR1 reads SGHTA; CDR2 reads FQGNSA. The CDR3 spans 14 residues. Here the CDR3 reads CASSLWTQNTEAFF. CDR3 nucleotide sequence: TGTGCCAGCAGCTTATGGACTCAGAACACTGAAGCTTTCTTT.

This sequence joins TRBV19 and TRBJ2-5; D might be TRBD2 (6 bases). The V end lost 6 bases, the J end lost 5 bases, and 13 bases lay between the germline ends. The CDR3 extends over 13 amino acids. Per germline, CDR1 LNHDA and CDR2 SQIVND (reference sequence). The CDR3 bases are TGTGCCAGTAGGCGGGACCTCGGGGAGACCCAGTACTTC. Amino acid sequence: CASRRDLGETQYF. Complete variable domain (other parts from reference TRBV19 and TRBJ2-5): DGGITQSPKYLFRKEGQNVTLSCEQNLNHDAMYWYRQDPGQGLRLIYYSQIVNDFQKGDIAEGYSVSREKKESFPLTVTSAQKNPTAFYLCASRRDLGETQYFGPGTRLLVL.

The J gene is TRBJ1-5, the V gene TRBV19; 9 nucleotides match TRBD1. Trimming at V came to 3 bases and at J to 3 bases, leaving 9 bases not matched to a gene. The CDR3 loop spans 17 amino acids. CDR1 is LNHDA and CDR2 is SQIVND in the germline V gene (reference sequence). The DNA for the CDR3 is TGTGCCAGTAGTATCTTCGGACAGGGGATTACCAATCAGCCCCAGCATTTT. This gives the protein CASSIFGQGITNQPQHF.

J is TRBJ1-4 and V is TRBV5-1, with 7 positions matching TRBD1. V lost 4 bases, J lost 14 bases, and 17 bases stayed unmatched. The V gene's germline CDR1 is SGHRS and CDR2 YFSETQ. The CDR3 has 15 amino acids. The CDR3 spells CASSQGTAFARRLFF. The CDR3 nucleotides are TGCGCCAGCAGCCAAGGGACAGCCTTTGCCCGAAGGCTGTTTTTT. The full variable domain, rest sourced from reference TRBV5-1 and TRBJ1-4, is KAGVTQTPRYLIKTRGQQVTLSCSPISGHRSVSWYQQTPGQGLQFLFEYFSETQRNKGNFPGRFSGRQFSNSRSEMNVSTLELGDSALYLCASSQGTAFARRLFFGSGTQLSVL.

The J gene is TRBJ2-6, the V gene TRBV28, with 8 positions matching TRBD1. The trim removed 5 bases at V and 0 bases at J, leaving 15 bases unmatched. The CDR3 sequence is 20 residues long. Germline CDR1 and CDR2: MDHEN and SYDVKM. CDR3 nucleotides: TGTGCCAGCAGTCACCCCACCCCCCGGGACAGGCCCTCTGGGGCCAACGTCCTGACTTTC. Protein sequence: CASSHPTPRDRPSGANVLTF. The full variable domain, completed using reference TRBV28 and TRBJ2-6, is DVKVTQSSRYLVKRTGEKVFLECVQDMDHENMFWYRQDPGLGLRLIYFSYDVKMKEKGDIPEGYSVSREKKERFSLILESASTNQTSMYLCASSHPTPRDRPSGANVLTFGAGSRLTVL.

This rearrangement joins TRBV29-1 to TRBJ2-2; D unresolved. The germline V gene encodes CDR1 SQVTM and CDR2 ANQGSEA. Between the trimmed V and J ends, which lost 7 bases and 2 bases, there was a span of 17 bases. CDR3 length: 15 residues. CDR3 sequence: CSAVAAYGNTGELFF. DNA of the CDR3: TGCAGCGCTGTAGCCGCGTACGGTAACACCGGGGAGCTGTTTTTT.

V is TRBV10-3 and J is TRBJ2-2; D possibly corresponds to TRBD1 (6 bases). Germline V gene data show CDR1 as ENHRY and CDR2 as SYGVKD. This CDR3 has 16 amino acids. V was clipped by 1 base and J by 2 bases, with 11 bases between them. This CDR3 is CAISELGTINTGELFF. CDR3 in DNA: TGTGCCATCAGTGAGTTAGGGACAATAAACACCGGGGAGCTGTTTTTT.

The CDR3 protein is CASSTFGGARDTEAFF. In DNA, the CDR3 is TGTGCCAGCAGCACGTTTGGGGGGGCTAGGGACACTGAAGCTTTCTTT. The chain joins TRBV27 to TRBJ1-1, with D possibly being TRBD1 (6 bases). This CDR3 region has 16 residues. Germline CDR1 MNHEY, CDR2 SMNVEV (reference sequence). Trimming stripped 6 bases from V and 3 bases from J, with 20 bases between.

J is TRBJ1-2 and V is TRBV18; TRBD1 agrees at 10 bases. Germline loops: CDR1 KGHSH, CDR2 LQKENI. The CDR3 has 18 amino acids. V dropped 2 bases and J dropped 3; count of bases not matched to a gene: 12. CDR3 residues: CASSPRATGGGFDYGYTF. CDR3 DNA: TGTGCCAGCTCACCAAGAGCGACAGGGGGCGGTTTCGACTATGGCTACACCTTC.

This clone was detected once. This chain links TRBV7-3 with TRBJ1-3; D perhaps matches TRBD1 (5 bases). CDR3 length: 13 amino acids. V lost 5 bases and J lost 1, with 6 bases in between. CDR1 is SGHTA and CDR2 is FQGTGA in the germline V gene. The chain's CDR3 is CASSQGSGNTIYF. The CDR3 bases are TGTGCCAGCAGCCAGGGTTCTGGAAACACCATATATTTT. The full variable domain, its missing parts supplied by reference TRBV7-3 and TRBJ1-3, is GAGVSQTPSNKVTEKGKYVELRCDPISGHTALYWYRQSLGQGPEFLIYFQGTGAADDSGLPNDRFFAVRPEGSVSTLKIQRTERGDSAVYLCASSQGSGNTIYFGEGSWLTVV.